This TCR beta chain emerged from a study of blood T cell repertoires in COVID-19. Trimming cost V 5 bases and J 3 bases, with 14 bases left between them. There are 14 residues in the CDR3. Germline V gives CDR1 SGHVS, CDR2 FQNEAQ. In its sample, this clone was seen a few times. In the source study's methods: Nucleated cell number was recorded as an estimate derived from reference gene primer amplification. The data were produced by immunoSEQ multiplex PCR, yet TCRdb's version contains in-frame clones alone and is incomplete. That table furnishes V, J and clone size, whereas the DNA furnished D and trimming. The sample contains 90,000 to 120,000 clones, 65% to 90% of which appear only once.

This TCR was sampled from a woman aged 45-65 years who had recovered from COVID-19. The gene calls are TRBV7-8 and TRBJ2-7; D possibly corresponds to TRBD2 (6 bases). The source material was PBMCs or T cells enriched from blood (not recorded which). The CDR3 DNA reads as TGTGCCAGCAGCCAGGGACTGATACTCTACGAGCAGTACTTC. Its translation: CASSQGLILYEQYF.